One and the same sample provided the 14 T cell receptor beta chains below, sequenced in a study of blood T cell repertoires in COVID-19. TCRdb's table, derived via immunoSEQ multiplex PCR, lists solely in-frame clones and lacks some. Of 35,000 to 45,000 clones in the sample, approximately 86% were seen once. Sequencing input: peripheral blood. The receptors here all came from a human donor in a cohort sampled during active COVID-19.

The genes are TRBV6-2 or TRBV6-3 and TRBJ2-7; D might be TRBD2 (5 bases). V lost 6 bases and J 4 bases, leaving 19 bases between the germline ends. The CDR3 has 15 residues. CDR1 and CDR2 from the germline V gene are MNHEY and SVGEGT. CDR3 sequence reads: CASSRSVTGWYEQYF. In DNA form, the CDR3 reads TGTGCCAGCAGCCGCTCTGTCACGGGATGGTACGAGCAGTACTTC.

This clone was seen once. The CDR3 DNA sequence: TGTGCCAGCAGCTTAGGGGTACAGAGCTACGAGCAGTACTTC. It is translated as CASSLGVQSYEQYF. The gene calls are TRBV11-2 and TRBJ2-7; no definite D call. The CDR3 has 14 residues. V was shortened by 1 base and J by 3 bases, with 10 bases between the two germline ends. CDR1 and CDR2 from the germline V gene are SGHAT and FQNNGV.

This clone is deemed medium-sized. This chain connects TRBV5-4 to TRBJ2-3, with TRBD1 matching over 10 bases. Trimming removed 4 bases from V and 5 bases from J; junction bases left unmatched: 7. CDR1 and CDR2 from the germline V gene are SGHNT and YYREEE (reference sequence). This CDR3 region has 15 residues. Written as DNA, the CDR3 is TGTGCCAGCAGCACGGGACAGGGGCTGGGAGATACGCAGTATTTT. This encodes CASSTGQGLGDTQYF. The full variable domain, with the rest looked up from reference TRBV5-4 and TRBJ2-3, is ETGVTQSPTHLIKTRGQQVTLRCSSQSGHNTVSWYQQALGQGPQFIFQYYREEENGRGNFPPRFSGLQFPNYSSELNVNALELDDSALYLCASSTGQGLGDTQYFGPGTRLTVL.

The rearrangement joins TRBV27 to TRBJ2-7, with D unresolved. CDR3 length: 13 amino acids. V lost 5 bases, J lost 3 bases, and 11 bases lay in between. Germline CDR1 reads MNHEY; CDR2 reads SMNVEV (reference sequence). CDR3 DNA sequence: TGTGCCAGCAGTATTAGAGGAAGCTACGAGCAGTACTTC. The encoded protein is CASSIRGSYEQYF.

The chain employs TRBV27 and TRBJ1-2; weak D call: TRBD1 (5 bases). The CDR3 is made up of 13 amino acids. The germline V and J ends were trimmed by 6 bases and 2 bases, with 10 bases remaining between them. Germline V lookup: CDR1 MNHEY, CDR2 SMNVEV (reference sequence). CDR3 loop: CASSPTENYGYTF. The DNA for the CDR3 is TGTGCCAGCAGCCCGACAGAGAACTATGGCTACACCTTC.

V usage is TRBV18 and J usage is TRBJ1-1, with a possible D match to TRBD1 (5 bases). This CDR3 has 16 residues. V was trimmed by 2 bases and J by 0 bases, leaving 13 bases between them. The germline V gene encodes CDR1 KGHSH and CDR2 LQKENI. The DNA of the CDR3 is TGTGCCAGCTCACCAGTTGGGGCCTCGCTGAACACTGAAGCTTTCTTT. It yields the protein CASSPVGASLNTEAFF.

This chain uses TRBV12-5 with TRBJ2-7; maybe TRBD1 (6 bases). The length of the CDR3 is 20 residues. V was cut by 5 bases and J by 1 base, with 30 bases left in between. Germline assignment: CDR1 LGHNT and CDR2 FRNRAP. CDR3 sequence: CASGNYMEPPPRGWSYEQYF. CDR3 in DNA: TGTGCTAGTGGTAACTACATGGAACCCCCCCCTAGGGGGTGGTCCTACGAGCAGTACTTC.

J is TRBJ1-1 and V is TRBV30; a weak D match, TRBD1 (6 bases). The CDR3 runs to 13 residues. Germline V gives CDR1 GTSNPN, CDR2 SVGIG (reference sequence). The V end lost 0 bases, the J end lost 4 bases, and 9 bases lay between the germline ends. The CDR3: CAWSVYRATEAFF. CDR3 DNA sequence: TGTGCCTGGAGTGTATACAGGGCCACTGAAGCTTTCTTT.

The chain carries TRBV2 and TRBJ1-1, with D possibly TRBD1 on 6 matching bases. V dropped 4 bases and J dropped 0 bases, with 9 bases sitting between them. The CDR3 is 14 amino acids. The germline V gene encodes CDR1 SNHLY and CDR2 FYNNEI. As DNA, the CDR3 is TGTGCCAGCAGTGGAGGGACAATGAACACTGAAGCTTTCTTT. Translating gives CASSGGTMNTEAFF.

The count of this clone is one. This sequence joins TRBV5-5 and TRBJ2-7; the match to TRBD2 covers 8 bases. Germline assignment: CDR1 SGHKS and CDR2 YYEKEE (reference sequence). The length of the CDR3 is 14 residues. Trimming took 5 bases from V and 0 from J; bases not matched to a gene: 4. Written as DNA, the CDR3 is TGTGCCAGCAGATCAACTAGCGGCTCCTACGAGCAGTACTTC. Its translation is CASRSTSGSYEQYF.

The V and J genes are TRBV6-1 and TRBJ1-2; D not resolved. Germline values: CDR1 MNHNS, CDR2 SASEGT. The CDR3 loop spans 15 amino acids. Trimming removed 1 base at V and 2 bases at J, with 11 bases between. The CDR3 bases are TGTGCCAGCAGTGAAGGACGAGGTGAGAACTATGGCTACACCTTC. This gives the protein CASSEGRGENYGYTF.

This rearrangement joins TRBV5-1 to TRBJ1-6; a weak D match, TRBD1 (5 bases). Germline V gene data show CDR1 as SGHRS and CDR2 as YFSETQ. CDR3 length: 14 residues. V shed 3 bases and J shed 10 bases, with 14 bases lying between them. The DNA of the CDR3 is TGCGCCAGCAGCTGGGGCAGGGTAAACTCACCCCTCCACTTT. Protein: CASSWGRVNSPLHF.

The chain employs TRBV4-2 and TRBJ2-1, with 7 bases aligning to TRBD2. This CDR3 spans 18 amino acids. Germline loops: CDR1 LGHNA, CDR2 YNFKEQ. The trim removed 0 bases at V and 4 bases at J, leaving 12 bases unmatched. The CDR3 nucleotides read TGTGCCAGCAGCCAAGATCCGCTTCCGAGGGAGGGATACAATGAGCAGTTCTTC. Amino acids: CASSQDPLPREGYNEQFF.

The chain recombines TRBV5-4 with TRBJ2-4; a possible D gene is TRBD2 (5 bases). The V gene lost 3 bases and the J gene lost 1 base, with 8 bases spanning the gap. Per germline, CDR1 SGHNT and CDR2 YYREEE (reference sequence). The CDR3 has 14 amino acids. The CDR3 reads CASSSSRAKNIQYF. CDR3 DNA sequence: TGTGCCAGCAGCTCTAGCCGTGCCAAAAACATTCAGTACTTC.